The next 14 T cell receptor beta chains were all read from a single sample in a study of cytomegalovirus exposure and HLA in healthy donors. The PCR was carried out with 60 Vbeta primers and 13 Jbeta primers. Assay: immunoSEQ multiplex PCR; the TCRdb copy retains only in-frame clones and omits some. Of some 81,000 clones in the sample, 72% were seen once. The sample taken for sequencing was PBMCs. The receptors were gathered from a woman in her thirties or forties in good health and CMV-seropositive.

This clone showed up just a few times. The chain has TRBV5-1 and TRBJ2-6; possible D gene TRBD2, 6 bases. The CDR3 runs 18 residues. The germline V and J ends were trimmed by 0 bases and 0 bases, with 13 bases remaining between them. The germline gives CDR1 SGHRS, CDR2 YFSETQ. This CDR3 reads CASSLAGSGPSGANVLTF. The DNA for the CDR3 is TGCGCCAGCAGCTTGGCCGGTAGCGGACCCTCTGGGGCCAACGTCCTGACTTTC.

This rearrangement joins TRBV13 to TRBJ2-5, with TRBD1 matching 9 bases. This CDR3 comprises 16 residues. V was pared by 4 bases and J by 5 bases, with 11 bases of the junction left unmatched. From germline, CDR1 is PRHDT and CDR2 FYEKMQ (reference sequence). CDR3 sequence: CASSSTRQGGVETQYF. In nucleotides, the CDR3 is TGTGCCAGCAGCTCTACCCGACAGGGGGGTGTGGAGACCCAGTACTTC.

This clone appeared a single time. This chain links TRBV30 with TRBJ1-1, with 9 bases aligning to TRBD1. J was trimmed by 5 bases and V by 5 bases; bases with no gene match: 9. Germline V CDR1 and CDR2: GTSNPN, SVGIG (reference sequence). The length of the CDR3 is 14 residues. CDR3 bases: TGTGCCTGGTCCCCGGGACAGGGTCATACTGAAGCTTTCTTT. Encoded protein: CAWSPGQGHTEAFF. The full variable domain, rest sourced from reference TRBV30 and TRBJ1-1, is SQTIHQWPATLVQPVGSPLSLECTVEGTSNPNLYWYRQAAGRGLQLLFYSVGIGQISSEVPQNLSASRPQDRQFILSSKKLLLSDSGFYLCAWSPGQGHTEAFFGQGTRLTVV.

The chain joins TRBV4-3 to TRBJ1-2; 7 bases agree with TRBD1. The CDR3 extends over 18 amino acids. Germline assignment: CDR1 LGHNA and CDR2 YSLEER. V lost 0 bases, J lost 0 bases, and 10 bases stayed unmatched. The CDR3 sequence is CASSQEYAGGLANYGYTF. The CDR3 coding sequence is TGCGCCAGCAGCCAAGAATATGCAGGGGGGTTGGCTAACTATGGCTACACCTTC.

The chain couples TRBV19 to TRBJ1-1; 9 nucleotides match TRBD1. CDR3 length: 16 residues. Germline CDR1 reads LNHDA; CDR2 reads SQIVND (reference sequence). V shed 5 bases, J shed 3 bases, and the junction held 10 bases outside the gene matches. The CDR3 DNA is TGTGCCAGTAGTCGCGGGACAGGGAGTCGGTACACTGAAGCTTTCTTT. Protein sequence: CASSRGTGSRYTEAFF.

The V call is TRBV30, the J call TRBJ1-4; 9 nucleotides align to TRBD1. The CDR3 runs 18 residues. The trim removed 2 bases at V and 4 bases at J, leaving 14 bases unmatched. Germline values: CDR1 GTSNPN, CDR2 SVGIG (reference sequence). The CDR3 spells CAWSSGQGRSRGNEKLFF. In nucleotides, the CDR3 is TGTGCCTGGAGTAGTGGACAGGGGAGGTCCAGAGGTAATGAAAAACTGTTTTTT.

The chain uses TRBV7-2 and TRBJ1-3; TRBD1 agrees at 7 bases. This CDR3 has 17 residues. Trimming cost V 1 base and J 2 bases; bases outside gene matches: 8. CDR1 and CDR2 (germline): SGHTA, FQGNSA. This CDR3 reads CASSLVPGGTAGNTIYF. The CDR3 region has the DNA TGTGCCAGCAGCTTAGTACCCGGCGGGACAGCTGGAAACACCATATATTTT.

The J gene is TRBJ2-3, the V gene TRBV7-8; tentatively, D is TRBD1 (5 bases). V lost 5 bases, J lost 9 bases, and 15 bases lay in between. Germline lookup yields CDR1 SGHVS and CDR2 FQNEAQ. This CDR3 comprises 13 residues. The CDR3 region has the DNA TGTGCCAGCAGCCATGGGGCCCGTGTCACGCAGTATTTT. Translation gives CASSHGARVTQYF.

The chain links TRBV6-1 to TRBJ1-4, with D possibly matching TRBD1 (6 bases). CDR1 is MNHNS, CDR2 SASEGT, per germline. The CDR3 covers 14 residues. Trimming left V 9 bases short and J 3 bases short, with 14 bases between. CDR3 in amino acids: CASRQDLANEKLFF. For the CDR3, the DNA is TGTGCCAGTAGACAGGATCTAGCTAATGAAAAACTGTTTTTT.

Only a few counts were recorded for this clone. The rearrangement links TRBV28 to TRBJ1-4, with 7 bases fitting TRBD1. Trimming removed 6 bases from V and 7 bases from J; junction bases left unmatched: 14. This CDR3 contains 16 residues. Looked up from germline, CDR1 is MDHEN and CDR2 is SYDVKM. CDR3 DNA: TGTGCCAGCAGCTCATCAAAGGGGGCAGGACGTGAAAAACTGTTTTTT. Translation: CASSSSKGAGREKLFF.

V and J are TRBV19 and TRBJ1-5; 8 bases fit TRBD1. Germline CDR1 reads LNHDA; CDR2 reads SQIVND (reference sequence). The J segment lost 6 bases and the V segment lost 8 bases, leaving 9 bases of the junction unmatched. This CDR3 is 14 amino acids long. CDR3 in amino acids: CASQITGGGQPQHF. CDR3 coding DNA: TGTGCCAGTCAAATAACAGGGGGTGGTCAGCCCCAGCATTTT.

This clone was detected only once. The CDR3 reads CAYHTGTVGNTIYF. In nucleotides, the CDR3 is TGTGCCTACCATACCGGGACAGTAGGAAACACCATATATTTT. The chain has TRBV30 and TRBJ1-3, with 7 bases identical to TRBD1. The CDR3 covers 14 residues. The V and J ends lost 7 bases and 4 bases, in that order; junction bases with no gene match: 10. Germline CDR1 reads GTSNPN; CDR2 reads SVGIG (reference sequence). Full variable domain (remainder filled in from reference TRBV30 and TRBJ1-3): SQTIHQWPATLVQPVGSPLSLECTVEGTSNPNLYWYRQAAGRGLQLLFYSVGIGQISSEVPQNLSASRPQDRQFILSSKKLLLSDSGFYLCAYHTGTVGNTIYFGEGSWLTVV.

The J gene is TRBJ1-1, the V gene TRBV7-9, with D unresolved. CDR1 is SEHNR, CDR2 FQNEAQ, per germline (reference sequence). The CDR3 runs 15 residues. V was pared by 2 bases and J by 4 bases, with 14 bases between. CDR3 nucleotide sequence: TGTGCCAGCAGCTTATCTACAGCAAGTATCACTGAAGCTTTCTTT. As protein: CASSLSTASITEAFF. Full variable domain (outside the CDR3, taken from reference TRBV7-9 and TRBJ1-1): DTGVSQNPRHKITKRGQNVTFRCDPISEHNRLYWYRQTLGQGPEFLTYFQNEAQLEKSRLLSDRFSAERPKGSFSTLEIQRTEQGDSAMYLCASSLSTASITEAFFGQGTRLTVV.

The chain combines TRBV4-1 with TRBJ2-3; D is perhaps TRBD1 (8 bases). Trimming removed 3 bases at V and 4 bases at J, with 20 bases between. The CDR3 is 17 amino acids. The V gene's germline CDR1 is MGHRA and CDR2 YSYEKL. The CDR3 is CASSHDEDREGADTQYF. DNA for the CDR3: TGCGCCAGCAGCCATGATGAGGACAGGGAGGGCGCAGATACGCAGTATTTT.